This T cell receptor (beta chain) appears in the sequencing data of a study of regulatory T cells in long-lasting Graves disease. The sample holds many counts of this clonotype. The time point is: newly diagnosed GD, antithyroid drugs for less than 3 months. PBMC RNA was the source of the TCR library. Both iRepertoire HTBI primers and Arm-PCR of CDR3 regions were used to build the TCR beta libraries. TCRdb re-called the multiplex PCR reads with MiXCR, one entry per CDR3 protein. The data contain roughly 610,000 distinct CDR3 sequences, about 16% of them seen just once; the ten biggest clones take up approximately 12%. This sample also appeared in a second study, on T cells in Graves' hyperthyroidism and ophthalmopathy. That source reports: Peripheral blood also featured most of the thyroid clonotypes expanded above 0.001. The model anticipated ophthalmopathy a median approximately 6.7 months pre-onset.

The sequences come from peripheral blood mononuclear cells (PBMCs), collected at new diagnosis, from a patient treated with antithyroid drugs. This TCR derives from a man younger than 35 with Graves disease.

DNA of the CDR3: TGTGCCTGGAGGGACAGGGGTGGAAACACCATATATTTT. Its protein is CAWRDRGGNTIYF. The V and J genes are TRBV30 and TRBJ1-3, with TRBD1 identical over 9 bases. CDR3 length equals 13 residues. With 3 bases clipped from V and 3 bases from J, the junction kept 0 bases outside the gene matches. Germline V lookup: CDR1 GTSNPN, CDR2 SVGIG (reference sequence).